Listed here is a single TCR beta chain. Its antigen remains unknown. In germline, CDR1 is KGHSH, CDR2 LQKENI. Between the trimmed V and J ends, which lost 4 bases and 8 bases, there was a span of 12 bases. This CDR3 is 14 amino acids long. Time point in this sample: pretreatment peripheral blood. Synthetic TCR analog templates were spiked into each PCR. The protocol was immunoSEQ multiplex PCR, while the TCRdb copy is restricted to in-frame clones and leaves out a portion. The table records tens of thousands of clones, roughly 82% of them present only once. This sample is drawn from a study of PD-L1 blockade in urothelial cancer. Study details: Each blood sample yielded a median of about 130,000 T cells.

The study's findings and limits: Survival was better when pretreatment blood TCR clonality fell below the median.

The specimen was PBMCs, collected around atezolizumab (anti-PD-L1) treatment. The clonotype originates from a man aged 60-69 years with urothelial cancer. V and J are TRBV18 and TRBJ1-6; D gene uncertain. CDR3 region: CASSQSSGYSPLHF. The CDR3 region has the DNA TGTGCCAGCTCACAAAGTTCGGGGTATTCACCCCTCCACTTT. Looking up the rest from reference TRBV18 and TRBJ1-6 gives the full variable domain: NAGVMQNPRHLVRRRGQEARLRCSPMKGHSHVYWYRQLPEEGLKFMVYLQKENIIDESGMPKERFSAEFPKEGPSILRIQQVVRGDSAAYFCASSQSSGYSPLHFGNGTRLTVT.